This entry lists 30 T cell receptor beta chains sequenced from one sample in a study of glioma-infiltrating T cells. TCR alpha and beta CDR3 regions were amplified from RNA using iRepertoire nested multiplex PCR. TCRdb recomputed calls from the multiplex PCR reads with MiXCR, one row per CDR3 protein. In the table there are 160,000 or so distinct CDR3 sequences, around 40% of which are singletons. The sample taken for sequencing was glioma tissue, nonneoplastic brain tissue, or PBMCs (not recorded which). Receptors originate from a human donor with low-grade glioma or glioblastoma, undergoing nonglioma brain surgery, or in good health (not recorded which).

This clonotype was seen ten or more times. The junction departs from germline at one end; a sequencing error may be responsible. The rearrangement joins TRBV7-2 to TRBJ2-3, with D possibly TRBD2 on 5 matching bases. Germline CDR1 SGHTA, CDR2 FQGNSA. The CDR3 loop spans 14 amino acids. The CDR3 loop is CASSLAPATDTQYF. The DNA for the CDR3 is TGTGCCAGCAGCCTAGCACCCGCCACAGATACGCAGTATTTT.

In its sample, this clonotype is medium-sized. The chain uses TRBV20-1 and TRBJ2-3; D uncertain. The CDR3 totals 15 residues. Trimming left V 0 bases short and J 0 bases short, with 10 bases between. CDR1 and CDR2 from the germline V gene are DFQATT and SNEGSKA (reference sequence). Here the CDR3 reads CSARDSATSTDTQYF. DNA of the CDR3: TGCAGTGCTAGAGATTCGGCTACTAGCACAGATACGCAGTATTTT.

This clonotype was picked up many times. The rearrangement joins TRBV25-1 to TRBJ1-2, with a weak D call TRBD1 (5 bases). Germline-derived CDR1 and CDR2 are MGHDK and SYGVNS. The V and J ends lost 3 bases and 4 bases respectively, with 12 bases between them. The CDR3 totals 14 residues. CDR3 residues: CASSDSGLIYGYTF. The CDR3 DNA sequence: TGTGCCAGCAGTGATTCAGGGCTTATCTATGGCTACACCTTC.

This clonotype was counted many times. V usage is TRBV28 and J usage is TRBJ2-3, with a weak D call TRBD2 (6 bases). Germline lookup yields CDR1 MDHEN and CDR2 SYDVKM. Trimming pared 5 bases from V and 6 bases from J, leaving 18 bases between. The CDR3 is 15 amino acids. The CDR3 loop reads CASSPASASGDTQYF. CDR3 bases: TGTGCCAGCAGTCCTGCTAGCGCTAGTGGGGATACGCAGTATTTT.

This clonotype was detected many times. The chain combines TRBV27 with TRBJ2-7, with TRBD2 matching 8 bases. V lost 6 bases, J lost 2 bases, and 9 bases stayed unmatched. CDR1 and CDR2 from the germline V gene are MNHEY and SMNVEV (reference sequence). The CDR3 is 15 amino acids. The DNA for the CDR3 is TGTGCCAGCAGCTTCACCGGGACTAGGGCCTACGAGCAGTACTTC. It specifies CASSFTGTRAYEQYF.

The chain links TRBV14 to TRBJ2-7; 7 bases are shared with TRBD1. Germline CDR1 SGHDN, CDR2 FVKESK. The J segment lost 3 bases and the V segment lost 10 bases, leaving 12 bases of the junction unmatched. The CDR3 runs to 14 residues. CDR3 sequence (DNA): TGTGCCACCCCTATCGACAGGGACAGCTACGAGCAGTACTTC. This codes for CATPIDRDSYEQYF.

In regard to this clonotype: One end of the junction does not line up with germline, which may come from a read error. The chain joins TRBV14 to TRBJ2-1; possibly TRBD1 for D (6 bases). CDR3 length: 12 amino acids. Germline V gives CDR1 SGHDN, CDR2 FVKESK. The chain's CDR3 is CASSQGYNEQFF. CDR3 bases: TGCGCCAGCAGTCAGGGGTACAATGAGCAGTTCTTC.

The chain carries TRBV2 and TRBJ2-3; 10 positions match TRBD2. Germline trimming cut 5 bases from V and 6 bases from J; bases unmatched to any gene: 5. The CDR3 length is 14 residues. Germline V gene lookup returns CDR1 SNHLY and CDR2 FYNNEI. This CDR3 is CASSRAGGSDTQYF. DNA of the CDR3: TGTGCCAGCAGTCGAGCGGGAGGGTCCGATACGCAGTATTTT.

A few counts support this clonotype. The chain is built from TRBV5-1 and TRBJ2-7; D possibly corresponds to TRBD2 (5 bases). V was clipped by 0 bases and J by 3 bases, with 10 bases between them. The CDR3 is 14 amino acids. Germline V gene lookup returns CDR1 SGHRS and CDR2 YFSETQ. Here the CDR3 reads CASSLAGYLYEQYF. The CDR3 region has the DNA TGCGCCAGCAGCTTGGCGGGGTATCTCTACGAGCAGTACTTC.

This clonotype occurred once. With a much larger clone just one base away, this may be a read error. V usage is TRBV6-1 and J usage is TRBJ2-7; TRBD2 matches 7 bases. The V and J ends lost 0 bases and 3 bases, in that order; junction bases with no gene match: 11. CDR3 length: 17 residues. Germline loops: CDR1 MNHNS, CDR2 SASEGT. The CDR3 reads CASSEAIGRSGGYEQYF. DNA for the CDR3: TGTGCCAGCAGTGAAGCGATTGGGAGGTCGGGGGGCTACGAGCAGTACTTC.

As to this clonotype: A clone one base away is much larger, so this may be a read error. V is TRBV20-1 and J is TRBJ2-1; 8 nucleotides line up with TRBD2. CDR3 length: 15 residues. CDR1 and CDR2 from the germline V gene are DFQATT and SNEGSKA (reference sequence). The CDR3 sequence is CSSSLSPGLGHEQFF. The CDR3 DNA follows: TGCAGTTCTAGCTTATCACCGGGACTAGGACATGAGCAGTTCTTC.

Remarks on this clonotype: One base away lies a much larger clone, so this may be a sequencing read error. The V gene is TRBV7-3, the J gene TRBJ2-7; no definite D call. This CDR3 spans 15 amino acids. V lost 5 bases and J lost 5, with 19 bases in between. Germline V lookup: CDR1 SGHTA, CDR2 FQGTGA. The CDR3 loop reads CASSTTPLRIDEQYF. The CDR3 DNA reads as TGTGCCAGCAGCACGACACCGCTCCGGATTGACGAGCAGTACTTC.

This clonotype was observed many times. The junction departs from germline at one end; a sequencing error may be responsible. The chain couples TRBV6-2 or TRBV6-3 to TRBJ1-2, with no clear D. The germline CDR1 and CDR2 sequences are MNHEY and SVGEGT. The CDR3 is 14 amino acids. This CDR3 is CASSSRRGIYGHTF. The CDR3 bases are TGTGCCAGCAGTTCGAGGCGGGGTATATATGGCCACACCTTC.

The chain couples TRBV5-1 to TRBJ2-1; a weak D match, TRBD2 (6 bases). V was pared by 4 bases and J by 6 bases, with 20 bases between. The length of the CDR3 is 16 residues. In germline, CDR1 is SGHRS, CDR2 YFSETQ. The CDR3 region has the DNA TGCGCCAGCAGCCTCGGGATAGCGGCAACTTTCAATGAGCAGTTCTTC. It translates to CASSLGIAATFNEQFF.

In this sample, this clonotype turned up many times. J is TRBJ1-5 and V is TRBV18, with D unclear. Germline lookup yields CDR1 KGHSH and CDR2 LQKENI. V gave up 2 bases and J gave up 3 bases, with 8 bases separating them. The CDR3 is 14 amino acids. The CDR3 protein is CASSPGRSNQPQHF. In DNA, the CDR3 is TGTGCCAGCTCACCAGGACGGTCCAATCAGCCCCAGCATTTT.

On this clonotype: The CDR3 end shows no conserved phenylalanine or tryptophan, and so a read error is likely. The DNA is left out, because the CDR3 cannot be placed on it with certainty; the CDR3 is given as TCRdb lists it. V gene TRBV27 combines with J gene TRBJ2-4; the tabulated D call, TRBD2, remains unverified against the DNA. CDR1 is MNHEY, CDR2 SMNVEV, per germline (reference sequence). The CDR3 adds up to 14 amino acids, both ends counted. The CDR3 spells CASSSGSGENIKYL.

About this clonotype itself: It may be a read error: a sequence one base away is much more abundant. The chain carries TRBV7-9 and TRBJ1-1; D not certain. The CDR3 has 13 residues. CDR1 and CDR2 from the germline V gene are SEHNR and FQNEAQ (reference sequence). This chain's CDR3 is CATSLLDYTEAFF. Here the CDR3 DNA reads TGTGCCACCAGCTTGTTAGACTACACTGAAGCTTTCTTT.

This clonotype was seen at least ten times. The CDR3 region is CATSRTSAPGGQGKYF. CDR3 in DNA: TGTGCCACCAGCAGAACCTCCGCCCCCGGGGGACAGGGCAAGTACTTC. The chain couples TRBV15 to TRBJ2-4, with TRBD1 identical over 9 bases. The V segment lost 2 bases and the J segment 14 bases; nucleotides outside the gene matches: 16. CDR1 and CDR2 from the germline V gene are LNHNV and YYDKDF (reference sequence). The CDR3 is made up of 16 amino acids.

V usage is TRBV11-2 and J usage is TRBJ1-1; 7 bases agree with TRBD1. The CDR3 length is 16 residues. The V segment lost 4 bases and the J segment 0 bases; nucleotides outside the gene matches: 8. Germline CDR1 and CDR2: SGHAT and FQNNGV. The CDR3 DNA reads as TGTGCCAGCAGCTCAACAGGGGCAGACGTGAACACTGAAGCTTTCTTT. Translating it yields CASSSTGADVNTEAFF.

This clonotype was seen at least ten times. This chain links TRBV20-1 with TRBJ1-1; D is possibly TRBD1 (6 bases). There are 16 residues in the CDR3. The germline CDR1 and CDR2 sequences are DFQATT and SNEGSKA (reference sequence). V shed 6 bases and J shed 3 bases, with 23 bases lying between them. The CDR3 nucleotides read TGCAGTGCGCAGACAGGACGAAGGGGAGGGCACACTGAAGCTTTCTTT. Translated, it gives CSAQTGRRGGHTEAFF.

This chain connects TRBV19 to TRBJ1-1; D is undetermined. This CDR3 comprises 13 residues. V was clipped by 7 bases and J by 4 bases, with 13 bases between them. Germline V gene data show CDR1 as LNHDA and CDR2 as SQIVND (reference sequence). This chain's CDR3 is CASTALWGTEAFF. The DNA for the CDR3 is TGTGCCAGTACCGCCCTGTGGGGCACTGAAGCTTTCTTT. The complete variable domain, with remaining parts taken from reference TRBV19 and TRBJ1-1, reads DGGITQSPKYLFRKEGQNVTLSCEQNLNHDAMYWYRQDPGQGLRLIYYSQIVNDFQKGDIAEGYSVSREKKESFPLTVTSAQKNPTAFYLCASTALWGTEAFFGQGTRLTVV.

In the case of this clonotype: At one of its ends the junction is not consistent with the germline gene, which may arise from a read error. The V gene is TRBV25-1, the J gene TRBJ2-7; possible D gene TRBD2, 5 bases. This CDR3 has 14 residues. The germline V gene has CDR1 MGHDK and CDR2 SYGVNS. Written as DNA, the CDR3 is TGTGCCTGCAGTGAATCCGGGCGGGTCTACGAGCAGTACTTC. This translates into CACSESGRVYEQYF.

Comment on this clonotype: An end of the junction does not agree with germline; a read error may underlie this. The chain is built from TRBV4-1 and TRBJ2-7; 9 positions match TRBD1. The CDR3 extends over 15 amino acids. In germline, CDR1 is MGHRA, CDR2 YSYEKL. CDR3 sequence: CASSHGQGKAYEHYF. The CDR3 DNA sequence: TGCGCCAGCAGCCACGGACAGGGGAAGGCCTACGAGCATTACTTC.

This chain uses TRBV24-1 with TRBJ2-1, with TRBD1 identical over 10 bases. This CDR3 region has 16 residues. The germline V gene encodes CDR1 KGHDR and CDR2 SFDVKD. The V gene end was trimmed by 4 bases and the J gene end by 7 bases; junction bases not matched to a gene: 9. For the CDR3, the DNA is TGTGCCACCAGTGACCCGGGACAGGGGAGTGGGAATGAGCAGTTCTTC. Its protein product is CATSDPGQGSGNEQFF.

This clonotype was seen ten or more times. CDR3 nucleotides: TGTGCCAGCAGCGCCGGGACAGGGGGTTCAGTAACCCTCCACTTT. Translation gives CASSAGTGGSVTLHF. The genes are TRBV2 and TRBJ1-6; 11 nucleotides align to TRBD1. The CDR3 loop spans 15 amino acids. The junction had 12 bases not matched to a gene; V was cut back by 6 bases and J by 14 bases. CDR1 is SNHLY and CDR2 is FYNNEI in the germline V gene. Full variable domain (missing parts from reference TRBV2 and TRBJ1-6): EPEVTQTPSHQVTQMGQEVILRCVPISNHLYFYWYRQILGQKVEFLVSFYNNEISEKSEIFDDQFSVERPDGSNFTLKIRSTKLEDSAMYFCASSAGTGGSVTLHFGNGTRLTVT.

In its sample, this clonotype was seen many times. The rearrangement links TRBV19 to TRBJ2-3; the D gene is possibly TRBD1 (6 bases). V lost 8 bases, J lost 8 bases, and 20 bases lay in between. The CDR3 runs to 14 residues. The germline gives CDR1 LNHDA, CDR2 SQIVND (reference sequence). The CDR3 reads CASGKDRQLATQYF. CDR3 bases: TGTGCCAGTGGGAAGGACAGACAACTCGCTACGCAGTATTTT.

The V gene is TRBV5-4, the J gene TRBJ2-7; TRBD1 might be the D (5 bases). The germline V gene has CDR1 SGHNT and CDR2 YYREEE (reference sequence). The V gene lost 1 base and the J gene lost 4 bases, with 24 bases spanning the gap. CDR3 length: 18 residues. Written as DNA, the CDR3 is TGTGCCAGCAGCTTGTCGACAGCCTGGAGCGCCACTTTGTACGAGCAGTACTTC. It encodes CASSLSTAWSATLYEQYF.

With respect to this clonotype: This may be a read error: a much more frequent sequence differs by one nucleotide. The chain combines TRBV7-9 with TRBJ2-3; TRBD1 agrees at 8 bases. Germline V gene lookup returns CDR1 SEHNR and CDR2 FQNEAQ (reference sequence). V trimming: 4 bases; J trimming: 4 bases; junction bases outside the gene matches: 7. This CDR3 is built from 15 residues. The CDR3 sequence is CASSYDRGQADTQYF. The DNA of the CDR3 is TGTGCCAGCAGCTACGACAGGGGCCAAGCAGATACGCAGTATTTT.

Comment on this clonotype: This may be a read error, as it is one base from a much larger clone. The chain recombines TRBV12-3 or TRBV12-4 with TRBJ1-2; TRBD1 might be the D (5 bases). The CDR3 consists of 13 residues. The DNA of the CDR3 is TGTGCCAGCATCCCCCTACACGGGGCAGGAGAGAGCTTC. This encodes CASIPLHGAGESF.

The chain combines TRBV27 with TRBJ2-1, with 10 bases lining up with TRBD2. This CDR3 comprises 20 residues. CDR1 and CDR2 from the germline V gene are MNHEY and SMNVEV (reference sequence). Unmatched junction bases numbered 26, after V lost 2 bases and J lost 13 bases. CDR3 residues: CASSLTGGLAGGEGGNQQFF. CDR3 DNA sequence: TGTGCCAGCAGTTTAACCGGGGGGTTAGCGGGAGGTGAAGGGGGCAATCAACAGTTCTTC.